Sequencing of this T cell receptor (beta chain) was carried out in a study of sequential checkpoint blockade in melanoma (dated by TCRdb to the late 2010s). In terms of the full investigation: Patients were randomized 1:1 to first-line nivolumab followed by ipilimumab (arm A) or ipilimumab followed by nivolumab (arm B). Maintenance nivolumab was given following each of the two trial sequences. Study-wide conclusions, independent of this receptor: The model for predicting response that combines TCR metrics with mutation burden needs to be validated in larger, independent patient cohorts.

TCRbeta CDR3 regions were immunosequenced from genomic DNA with the immunoSEQ Assay. Genomic DNA was amplified by bias-controlled multiplex PCR before high-throughput sequencing. As for how the authors treated the data: To quantify the absolute abundance of each unique TCRbeta CDR3 region, the sequences were collapsed and filtered. Clonality, defined as 1 minus Pielou's evenness, was calculated using only productive rearrangements. A previously published method was used to identify clones with significantly greater frequencies in on-treatment samples than in baseline samples. TCRdb holds this immuneACCESS table with in-frame rearrangements only. Some clones are missing; in checked studies, unresolved V genes explain under half, and the rest has no known cause. V and J calls and clone size are as listed in that table; D and trimming were resolved from the DNA. The sample table contains around 13,000 clones; only one count was recorded for approximately 78% of them. Around a third of the sample is held by the ten biggest clonotypes.

The label giving this sample's treatment or condition can be read as: randomized to nivolumab then ipilimumab (arm A) or the reverse (arm B). None of the patients in the trial had previously been given DNA-damaging chemotherapy. Live CD3+CD8+ cells negative for CD19 and CD56 were sorted from thawed PBMCs on a FACS Aria II flow cytometer. Samples came from patients with melanoma in CheckMate 064, a randomized, open-label phase II trial of sequential checkpoint blockade. Leukapheresis was used to collect peripheral blood mononuclear cells, which were then purified with Ficoll-Paque and frozen in human serum with about 10% DMSO. Immediately after sorting, the purity of sorted blood CD3+CD8+ cells was verified to be >95%, after which DNA was extracted. Note on this clone: Its cognate antigen has yet to be identified. Per-base quality was not reported, and no clone a single base away is much larger than it.

The germline V gene provides CDR1 SGDLS and CDR2 YYNGEE. Trimming leaves V shorter by 3 bases and J shorter by 5 bases, with the junction holding 7 bases beyond the gene matches. The CDR3, from cysteine to phenylalanine, totals 15 residues. Just the 45-base CDR3 DNA is kept, in frame starting at base 1. This TCR was sampled from a human donor with melanoma. The sample was CD8+ T cells sorted from blood (inferred from file names), taken from a patient given nivolumab and ipilimumab in sequence. The chain joins TRBV9 to TRBJ2-5, and TRBD1 aligns with 10 junction nucleotides. This receptor carries the CDR3 CASSGQGAWEETQYF. The base sequence is TGTGCCAGCAGCGGACAGGGGGCTTGGGAGGAGACCCAGTACTTC.